This T cell receptor (beta chain) was observed in a study of Ad26.COV2.S vaccination and SARS-CoV-2 variants. At the level of the study: Dosing was one shot or two shots 56 days apart. Study-level points and caveats: From the TCR breadth and depth analyses, total T cell responses may have been underestimated. It was found that vaccine and placebo recipients had similar non-spike TCR breadth.

Sequencing used immunoSEQ multiplex PCR; TCRdb keeps in-frame clones, though not all of them. The data show about 350,000 clones, with about 85% seen just once and about 3.5% held by the top ten. This clone was observed a single time. The target antigen is unknown. The treatment was: over 15 received Ad26.COV2.S at low or high dose, single or two shots; roughly five received placebo; per-sample allocation not given. Collection of the samples took place on day 63 after the first injection of vaccine or placebo. This adult donor, from Boston, was 18-55 years old. From germline, CDR1 is MNHEY and CDR2 SVGAGI. CDR3 size: 14 residues. Trimming removed 8 bases from V and 0 bases from J; junction bases left unmatched: 6.

This receptor was obtained from a person between 18 and 59 years old who received the Ad26.COV2.S COVID-19 vaccine or a placebo. The V gene is TRBV6-5, the J gene TRBJ2-7; 8 bases agree with TRBD2. This specimen consisted of peripheral blood, obtained in a trial of Ad26.COV2.S vaccine versus placebo. The CDR3 spells CASGRAGGSYEQYF. In DNA, the CDR3 is TGTGCCAGCGGGCGGGCGGGAGGCTCCTACGAGCAGTACTTC.